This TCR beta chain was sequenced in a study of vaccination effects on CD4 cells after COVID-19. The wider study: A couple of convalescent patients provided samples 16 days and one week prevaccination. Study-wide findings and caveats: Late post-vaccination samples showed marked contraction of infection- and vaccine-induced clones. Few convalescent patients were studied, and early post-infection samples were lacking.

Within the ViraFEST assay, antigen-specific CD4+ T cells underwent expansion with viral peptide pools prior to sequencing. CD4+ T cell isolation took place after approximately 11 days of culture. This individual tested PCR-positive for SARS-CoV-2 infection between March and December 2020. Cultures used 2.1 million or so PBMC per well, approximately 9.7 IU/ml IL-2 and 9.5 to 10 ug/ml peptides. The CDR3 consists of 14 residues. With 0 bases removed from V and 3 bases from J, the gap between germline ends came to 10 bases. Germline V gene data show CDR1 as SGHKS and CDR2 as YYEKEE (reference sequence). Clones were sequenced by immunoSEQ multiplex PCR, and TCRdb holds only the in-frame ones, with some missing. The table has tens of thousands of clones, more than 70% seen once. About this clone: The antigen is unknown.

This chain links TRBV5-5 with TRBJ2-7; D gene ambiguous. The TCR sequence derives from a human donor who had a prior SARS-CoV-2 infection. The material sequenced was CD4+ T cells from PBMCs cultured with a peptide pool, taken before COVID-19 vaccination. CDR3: CASSLALPRYEQYF. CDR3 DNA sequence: TGTGCCAGCAGCTTGGCTCTCCCCCGCTACGAGCAGTACTTC.